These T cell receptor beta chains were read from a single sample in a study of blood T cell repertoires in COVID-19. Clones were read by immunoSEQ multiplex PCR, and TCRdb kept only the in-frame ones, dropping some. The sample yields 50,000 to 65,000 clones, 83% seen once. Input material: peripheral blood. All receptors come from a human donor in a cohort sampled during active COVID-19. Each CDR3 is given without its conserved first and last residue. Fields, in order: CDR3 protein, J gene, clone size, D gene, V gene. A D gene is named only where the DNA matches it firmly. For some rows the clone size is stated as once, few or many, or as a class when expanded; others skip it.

ASSMARSTKDEKLF	TRBJ1-4	.	.	TRBV19
ASSRRVVAGNYGYT	TRBJ1-2	.	.	TRBV7-8
ASSSGYGYT	TRBJ1-2	.	.	TRBV28
ASSSRQGSNQPQH	TRBJ1-5	.	TRBD1	TRBV10-2
ASSQSGLANTGELF	TRBJ2-2	.	.	TRBV11-2
ASGSGETQY	TRBJ2-5	.	.	TRBV3-1/TRBV3-2
ASSIGPAGEFNEQF	TRBJ2-1	.	TRBD2	TRBV19
ASSEGRTSGGKDTQY	TRBJ2-3	.	TRBD2	TRBV6-1
ASTPWPGQSYEQY	TRBJ2-7	.	TRBD1	TRBV6-5
ASRDTGTLYEQY	TRBJ2-7	.	.	TRBV19
ASSLQAGETQY	TRBJ2-5	.	.	TRBV7-3
ASSYKLL	TRBJ2-7	.	.	TRBV6-7
ASSPPGQGAGNTIY	TRBJ1-3	.	TRBD1	TRBV18
ASSPEREMRSEQY	TRBJ2-7	few	TRBD2	TRBV4-1
ASLDSAQGTGELF	TRBJ2-2	.	.	TRBV5-1
ASSFRQGKNEKLF	TRBJ1-4	.	TRBD1	TRBV2
ASSVGTTPGYNEQF	TRBJ2-1	.	TRBD2	TRBV6-1
ASSQDRGQGGT	TRBJ1-2	.	TRBD1	TRBV14
ASSPHGGAADTQY	TRBJ2-3	.	TRBD2	TRBV4-2
ASSLFRGSGANVLT	TRBJ2-6	.	.	TRBV7-9
ASSIFKGPGERS	TRBJ1-2	.	.	TRBV19
ASKAGPTYEQY	TRBJ2-7	.	.	TRBV6-5
ASTPAGETIY	TRBJ1-3	.	.	TRBV28
ASSQDDREQF	TRBJ2-1	.	.	TRBV3-1/TRBV3-2
ASSLGQGNSNQPQH	TRBJ1-5	.	.	TRBV7-6
ARDRGVYGYT	TRBJ1-2	.	TRBD1	TRBV6-5
ASSRGLAGEQY	TRBJ2-7	.	TRBD2	TRBV7-8
ASSPPAKGETGSKNIQY	TRBJ2-4	.	.	TRBV18
ASSFGTEGGELF	TRBJ2-2	.	TRBD1	TRBV5-6